A selection of T cell receptor beta chains follows, all from one sample in a study of spatial heterogeneity in lung cancer. MiXCR was run by TCRdb on the 5' RACE reads, yielding one entry per CDR3 protein. The sample yields fewer than 60,000 distinct CDR3 sequences, less than 9.5% seen once. The sequencing here drew on PBMCs, taken at follow-up. These receptors came from a female donor with early-stage non-small cell lung cancer. CDR3s include the opening cysteine and the closing phenylalanine or tryptophan. The D gene is left open where the match is weak. Expanded clones are given a class, and other clones once, few, many or no size at all.

clone_size,v_call,d_call,j_call,cdr3_nt,cdr3_aa
many,TRBV20-1,NA,TRBJ1-4,TGCAGTGCCCAAGGGGGGGGCACTAATGAAAAACTGTTTTTT,CSAQGGGTNEKLFF
many,TRBV20-1,NA,TRBJ1-4,TGCAGTGCTAGAACTTACGGGGACCTCTTTCGCAGGAATGAAAAACTGTTTTTT,CSARTYGDLFRRNEKLFF
few,TRBV3-1,NA,TRBJ2-7,TGTGCCAGCAGCCAAGTCGGGCTGAAATCCTACGAGCAGTACTTC,CASSQVGLKSYEQYF
many,TRBV29-1,NA,TRBJ2-3,TGCAGCGTACAATCCTCGGCTCGAGATACGCAGTATTTT,CSVQSSARDTQYF
few,TRBV10-3,NA,TRBJ1-1,TGTGCCATCAGAAACCGGGACATAGGGACTGAAGCTTTCTTT,CAIRNRDIGTEAFF
many,TRBV6-5,TRBD1,TRBJ2-4,TGTGCCAGCAGTTCCCAGCCGGGGACAGGGAACATTCAGTACTTC,CASSSQPGTGNIQYF
few,TRBV18,TRBD2,TRBJ2-1,TGTGCCAGCTCACCGCGACTAGCGGGGCAACCCTACAATGAGCAGTTCTTC,CASSPRLAGQPYNEQFF
many,TRBV29-1,NA,TRBJ2-3,TGCAGCGTTGAGCGGCCAGGGGTTACAGATACGCAGTATTTT,CSVERPGVTDTQYF
NA,TRBV7-9,NA,TRBJ2-7,TGTGCCAGCAGCTTAGGGAGAAACGAGCAGTACTTC,CASSLGRNEQYF
medium-sized,TRBV29-1,TRBD1,TRBJ2-3,TGCAGCGTTGAAGGGGCGACAGGGGTTGTGGATACGCAGTATTTT,CSVEGATGVVDTQYF
NA,TRBV5-1,NA,TRBJ2-7,TGCGCCAGCAGCTTAAATCAGGGGAGCGAGCAGTACTTC,CASSLNQGSEQYF
many,TRBV12-3/TRBV12-4,NA,TRBJ2-2,TGTGCCAGCAGTTTTCGTATAGGATTTTCGAGGGGCATGGGGAACACCGGGGAGCTGTTTTTT,CASSFRIGFSRGMGNTGELFF
NA,TRBV28,TRBD1,TRBJ1-4,TGTGCCGCAGGAACAGGGGCGTCTAATGAAAAACTGTTTTTT,CAAGTGASNEKLFF
NA,TRBV5-1,NA,TRBJ1-4,TGCGCCAGCAGCTTGGAAATGGGTTTTGAGGAAAAACTGTTTTTT,CASSLEMGFEEKLFF
many,TRBV20-1,TRBD1,TRBJ2-7,TGCAGTGCTCCCCCGGGACAGGGGGCGCACTACGAGCAGTACTTC,CSAPPGQGAHYEQYF
NA,TRBV7-2,NA,TRBJ1-1,TGTGCCAGCAGCGCAGACTACACTGAAGCTTTCTTT,CASSADYTEAFF
many,TRBV5-1,NA,TRBJ1-5,TGCGCCAGCAGCTTGGTCTACAATCAGCCCCAGCATTTT,CASSLVYNQPQHF
many,TRBV24-1,TRBD1,TRBJ2-1,TGTGCCACCAGTGATTTGGGGGGAACAGGGGGCCTTGAGCAGTTCTTC,CATSDLGGTGGLEQFF
many,TRBV7-3,TRBD2,TRBJ2-1,TGTGCCAGCAGCCCCCCTGAGGCGGGGGGTAGCTACAATGAGCAGTTCTTC,CASSPPEAGGSYNEQFF
many,TRBV6-2/TRBV6-3,NA,TRBJ2-1,TGTGCCAGCAGTCAAACCTACAATGAGCAGTTCTTC,CASSQTYNEQFF
NA,TRBV18,NA,TRBJ2-1,TGTGTCAGCTCACCGACGGGGCCCGGGCCGCATGAGCAGTTCTTC,CVSSPTGPGPHEQFF
many,TRBV7-2,NA,TRBJ1-5,TGTGCCAGCAGCTTAGAGTGGGGGCCCCAGCATTTT,CASSLEWGPQHF
NA,TRBV6-5,NA,TRBJ2-5,TGTGCCAGCAGTTACGCTCGTTGGACCCAAGAGACCCAGTACTTC,CASSYARWTQETQYF
few,TRBV18,TRBD1,TRBJ1-2,TGTGCCAGCTCATCGGGACAGGGAATCTTCTATGGCTACACCTTC,CASSSGQGIFYGYTF
many,TRBV7-9,TRBD1,TRBJ1-1,TGTGCCAGCAGCTTAGCGGGGCAGGGGGGTTCTGAAGCTTTCTTT,CASSLAGQGGSEAFF
many,TRBV7-8,NA,TRBJ1-1,TGTGCCAGCAGCTTAGGGGCAGGGGAGAGCCCTGAAGCTTTCTTT,CASSLGAGESPEAFF
NA,TRBV20-1,NA,TRBJ1-1,TGCAGTCCTTGGGGGGGGGAGAACACTGAAGCTTTCTTT,CSPWGGENTEAFF
many,TRBV27,NA,TRBJ2-6,TGTGCCAGCAGTCCGAGGAACGTACGGGCCAACGTCCTGACTTTC,CASSPRNVRANVLTF
many,TRBV12-3/TRBV12-4,TRBD1,TRBJ2-6,TGTGCCAGCAGTTTAAGCCCCCGGACAGGGAAGGCCTCTGGGGCCAACGTCCTGACTTTC,CASSLSPRTGKASGANVLTF
NA,TRBV18,NA,TRBJ1-1,TGTGCCAGCTCACCAAAAAGGGGTGAGGGGAACACTGAAGCTTTCTTT,CASSPKRGEGNTEAFF
NA,TRBV7-8,TRBD1,TRBJ1-5,TGTGCCAGCAGCAAACCGGGACAGGGGAGCAATCAGACCCAGCATTTT,CASSKPGQGSNQTQHF
few,TRBV7-2,TRBD2,TRBJ2-3,TGTGCCAGCAGCTGGGACTCGCGGGGGGTCGAAGATACGCAGTATTTT,CASSWDSRGVEDTQYF
few,TRBV12-3/TRBV12-4,NA,TRBJ2-1,TGTGCCAGCACCCCGGCCGGACTGCGAGATGAGCAGTTCTTC,CASTPAGLRDEQFF
NA,TRBV29-1,NA,TRBJ2-3,TGCAGCGGCCAGGAGGATACGCAGTATTTT,CSGQEDTQYF
few,TRBV4-2,TRBD1,TRBJ2-7,TGTGCCAGCAGCCAAGGGGACAGGGGGTTCTACGAGCAGTACTTC,CASSQGDRGFYEQYF
many,TRBV11-2,TRBD2,TRBJ2-3,TGTGCCAGCAGCCGTCTAGCGGGGGGCACAGATACGCAGTATTTT,CASSRLAGGTDTQYF
many,TRBV5-6,NA,TRBJ2-2,TGTGCCAGCAGCTTGAAAGGGGTGAGCGGGGAGCTGTTTTTT,CASSLKGVSGELFF
NA,TRBV5-1,NA,TRBJ2-7,TGCGCCAGCAGCTTGGTCGCCTACGAGCAGTACTTC,CASSLVAYEQYF
few,TRBV15,NA,TRBJ1-2,TGTGCCACCAGCGCCGGGCCCACTAACTATGGCTACACCTTC,CATSAGPTNYGYTF
many,TRBV20-1,NA,TRBJ1-2,TGCAGTGCTGGGCCACCTACAGCTAACTATGGCTACACCTTC,CSAGPPTANYGYTF
NA,TRBV12-5,NA,TRBJ2-3,TGTGCTAGTGGTCCAGAATCAGATACGCAGTATTTT,CASGPESDTQYF
many,TRBV20-1,TRBD1,TRBJ1-5,TGCAGTGCCCGGGACAGGGGGAGCAATCAGCCCCAGCATTTT,CSARDRGSNQPQHF
many,TRBV20-1,NA,TRBJ2-2,TGCAGTGCTAGAAGTCAGGTGGGGGCAGCCGGGGAGCTGTTTTTT,CSARSQVGAAGELFF
many,TRBV14,NA,TRBJ2-1,TGTGCCAGCAGTCTGCTCGCGGGGTCGGACAATGAGCAGTTCTTC,CASSLLAGSDNEQFF
many,TRBV20-1,NA,TRBJ1-5,TGCAGTGCTAGCCCGGGACCGAACAATCAGCCCCAGCATTTT,CSASPGPNNQPQHF
NA,TRBV18,NA,TRBJ1-4,TGTGCCAGCTCACCTACGAGGAGGGGGGATAATGAAAAACTGTTTTTT,CASSPTRRGDNEKLFF
many,TRBV29-1,TRBD1,TRBJ1-2,TGCAGCGTCGCATTAGGACAGGGGAACTATGGCTACACCTTC,CSVALGQGNYGYTF
few,TRBV29-1,NA,TRBJ2-1,TGCAGCGTTACAGTATACAATGAGCAGTTCTTC,CSVTVYNEQFF
few,TRBV12-3/TRBV12-4,NA,TRBJ1-6,TGTGCCAGCAGTTTGAGGGGAATCGATTCACCCCTCCACTTT,CASSLRGIDSPLHF
many,TRBV9,NA,TRBJ1-5,TGTGCCAGCAGCGTCGAGGATCAGCCCCAGCATTTT,CASSVEDQPQHF
NA,TRBV12-3/TRBV12-4,NA,TRBJ1-4,TGTGCCAGCAGTTCTTCCCAGGGGTATGAAAAACTGTTTTTT,CASSSSQGYEKLFF
many,TRBV20-1,NA,TRBJ2-7,TGCAGTGCTCGGAACTACGAGCAGTACTTC,CSARNYEQYF
many,TRBV7-2,TRBD2,TRBJ2-1,TGTGCCAGCAGCTTATTTACCCTAGCGGGGGGGCGTGAGCAGTTCTTC,CASSLFTLAGGREQFF